These T cell receptor beta chains were read from a single sample in a study of spatial heterogeneity in lung cancer. TCRdb redid the calling of the 5' RACE reads with MiXCR, one entry per CDR3 protein. Of about 41,000 distinct CDR3 sequences listed, over 9.5% are singletons. This specimen consisted of PBMCs, obtained at surgery. Receptor source: a female donor with early-stage non-small cell lung cancer. Each CDR3 is given with its conserved first and last residue. Fields, in order: CDR3 length, V gene, clone size, J gene, D gene, CDR3 protein, CDR3 DNA. The D gene is left open where the match is weak. Size is stated for part of the rows, as once, few or many counts, or as a class when the clone is expanded.

CDR3 length: 15; V gene: TRBV6-2/TRBV6-3; clone size: -; J gene: TRBJ2-5; D gene: TRBD2; CDR3 protein: CASSYGLAREETQYF; CDR3 DNA: TGTGCCAGCAGTTACGGACTAGCGAGGGAAGAGACCCAGTACTTC
CDR3 length: 14; V gene: TRBV30; clone size: -; J gene: TRBJ1-5; D gene: -; CDR3 protein: CAWSVGTKNQPQHF; CDR3 DNA: TGTGCCTGGAGTGTCGGGACAAAAAATCAGCCCCAGCATTTT
CDR3 length: 15; V gene: TRBV6-5; clone size: -; J gene: TRBJ1-5; D gene: -; CDR3 protein: CASSYGRQGNQPQHF; CDR3 DNA: TGTGCCAGCAGTTACGGTCGGCAGGGCAATCAGCCCCAGCATTTT
CDR3 length: 14; V gene: TRBV14; clone size: -; J gene: TRBJ2-7; D gene: -; CDR3 protein: CASSQGPGVYEQYF; CDR3 DNA: TGTGCCAGCAGCCAAGGCCCAGGGGTCTACGAGCAGTACTTC
CDR3 length: 13; V gene: TRBV6-5; clone size: -; J gene: TRBJ2-7; D gene: -; CDR3 protein: CASKDRTSYEQYF; CDR3 DNA: TGTGCCAGCAAAGACAGGACCTCCTACGAGCAGTACTTC
CDR3 length: 17; V gene: TRBV6-5; clone size: -; J gene: TRBJ2-5; D gene: TRBD2; CDR3 protein: CASRIETSGGPQETQYF; CDR3 DNA: TGTGCCAGCAGGATCGAGACTAGCGGGGGGCCCCAAGAGACCCAGTACTTC
CDR3 length: 15; V gene: TRBV19; clone size: few; J gene: TRBJ1-2; D gene: -; CDR3 protein: CASSIGPGSRYGYTF; CDR3 DNA: TGTGCCAGTAGTATAGGACCGGGTTCGCGCTATGGCTACACCTTC
CDR3 length: 11; V gene: TRBV7-9; clone size: -; J gene: TRBJ2-3; D gene: -; CDR3 protein: CTGAGADTQYF; CDR3 DNA: TGCACGGGGGCCGGGGCAGATACGCAGTATTTT
CDR3 length: 18; V gene: TRBV7-9; clone size: few; J gene: TRBJ2-1; D gene: TRBD1; CDR3 protein: CASSLNLGQGARVNEQFF; CDR3 DNA: TGTGCCAGCAGCTTGAACCTGGGACAGGGGGCCCGAGTCAATGAGCAGTTCTTC
CDR3 length: 14; V gene: TRBV10-3; clone size: few; J gene: TRBJ2-7; D gene: -; CDR3 protein: CAISERGGTYEQYF; CDR3 DNA: TGTGCCATCAGTGAAAGGGGTGGGACCTACGAGCAGTACTTC
CDR3 length: 13; V gene: TRBV20-1; clone size: -; J gene: TRBJ2-5; D gene: TRBD2; CDR3 protein: CSASRGDQETQYF; CDR3 DNA: TGCAGTGCCTCCCGGGGGGACCAAGAGACCCAGTACTTC
CDR3 length: 16; V gene: TRBV6-5; clone size: -; J gene: TRBJ1-6; D gene: -; CDR3 protein: CASSYSMRSYNSPLHF; CDR3 DNA: TGTGCCAGCAGTTACTCGATGAGGTCATATAATTCACCCCTCCACTTT
CDR3 length: 14; V gene: TRBV29-1; clone size: few; J gene: TRBJ2-1; D gene: TRBD2; CDR3 protein: CSVEVAGLYNEQFF; CDR3 DNA: TGCAGCGTTGAAGTAGCGGGGCTATACAATGAGCAGTTCTTC
CDR3 length: 14; V gene: TRBV12-5; clone size: many; J gene: TRBJ1-4; D gene: TRBD1; CDR3 protein: CASGTGGPNEKLFF; CDR3 DNA: TGTGCTAGTGGAACAGGGGGGCCTAATGAAAAACTGTTTTTT
CDR3 length: 12; V gene: TRBV2; clone size: few; J gene: TRBJ2-5; D gene: -; CDR3 protein: CASKGPQETQYF; CDR3 DNA: TGTGCCAGCAAGGGACCACAAGAGACCCAGTACTTC
CDR3 length: 16; V gene: TRBV6-2/TRBV6-3; clone size: few; J gene: TRBJ1-1; D gene: -; CDR3 protein: CASSSSAGAMNTEAFF; CDR3 DNA: TGTGCCAGCAGTTCATCAGCGGGGGCGATGAACACTGAAGCTTTCTTT
CDR3 length: 13; V gene: TRBV20-1; clone size: many; J gene: TRBJ1-1; D gene: -; CDR3 protein: CSARGGVGTEAFF; CDR3 DNA: TGCAGTGCTAGAGGGGGGGTCGGCACTGAAGCTTTCTTT
CDR3 length: 15; V gene: TRBV11-2; clone size: -; J gene: TRBJ2-3; D gene: TRBD2; CDR3 protein: CASSTGLAGRDTQYF; CDR3 DNA: TGTGCCAGCAGCACGGGACTAGCGGGAAGAGATACGCAGTATTTT
CDR3 length: 16; V gene: TRBV4-2; clone size: few; J gene: TRBJ1-4; D gene: -; CDR3 protein: CASSQDAGTTNEKLFF; CDR3 DNA: TGTGCCAGCAGCCAAGATGCCGGGACAACTAATGAAAAACTGTTTTTT
CDR3 length: 12; V gene: TRBV5-1; clone size: few; J gene: TRBJ2-5; D gene: -; CDR3 protein: CASSLLGETQYF; CDR3 DNA: TGCGCCAGCAGCTTGTTAGGGGAGACCCAGTACTTC
CDR3 length: 13; V gene: TRBV27; clone size: -; J gene: TRBJ1-6; D gene: -; CDR3 protein: CASSLSGNSPLHF; CDR3 DNA: TGTGCCAGCAGTTTATCGGGTAATTCACCCCTCCACTTT
CDR3 length: 15; V gene: TRBV5-1; clone size: -; J gene: TRBJ2-7; D gene: -; CDR3 protein: CASSVGRGISYEQYF; CDR3 DNA: TGCGCCAGCAGCGTCGGCAGGGGAATCTCCTACGAGCAGTACTTC
CDR3 length: 16; V gene: TRBV20-1; clone size: -; J gene: TRBJ2-6; D gene: TRBD1; CDR3 protein: CSARTGGSSGANVLTF; CDR3 DNA: TGCAGTGCGCGGACAGGGGGAAGCTCTGGGGCCAACGTCCTGACTTTC
CDR3 length: 14; V gene: TRBV5-1; clone size: -; J gene: TRBJ1-6; D gene: TRBD1; CDR3 protein: CASSLGGSDSPLHF; CDR3 DNA: TGCGCCAGCAGCTTAGGGGGCTCGGATTCACCCCTCCACTTT
CDR3 length: 15; V gene: TRBV6-1; clone size: -; J gene: TRBJ1-5; D gene: -; CDR3 protein: CASSESRQMDQPQHF; CDR3 DNA: TGTGCCAGCAGTGAGTCTCGGCAGATGGACCAGCCCCAGCATTTT
CDR3 length: 14; V gene: TRBV2; clone size: many; J gene: TRBJ1-1; D gene: -; CDR3 protein: CASSSRRMNTEAFF; CDR3 DNA: TGTGCCAGCAGTTCACGTAGAATGAACACTGAAGCTTTCTTT